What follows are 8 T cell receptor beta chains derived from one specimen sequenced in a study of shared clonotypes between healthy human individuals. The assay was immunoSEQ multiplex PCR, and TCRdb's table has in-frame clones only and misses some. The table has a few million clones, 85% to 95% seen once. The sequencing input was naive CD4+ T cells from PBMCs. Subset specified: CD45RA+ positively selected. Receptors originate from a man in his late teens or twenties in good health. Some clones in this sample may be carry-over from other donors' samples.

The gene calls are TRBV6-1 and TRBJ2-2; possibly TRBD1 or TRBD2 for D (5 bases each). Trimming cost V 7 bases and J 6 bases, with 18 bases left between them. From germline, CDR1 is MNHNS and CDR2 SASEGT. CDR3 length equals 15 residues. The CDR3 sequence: CASTEGQGRAGELFF. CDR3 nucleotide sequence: TGTGCCAGCACCGAGGGTCAGGGAAGGGCCGGGGAGCTGTTTTTT.

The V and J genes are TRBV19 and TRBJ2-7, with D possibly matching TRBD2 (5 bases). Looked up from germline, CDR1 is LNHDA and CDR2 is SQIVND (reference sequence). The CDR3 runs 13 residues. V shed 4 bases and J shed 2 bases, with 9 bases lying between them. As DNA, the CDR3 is TGTGCCAGTAGTACCGGGGTCCCCTACGAGCAGTACTTC. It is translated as CASSTGVPYEQYF. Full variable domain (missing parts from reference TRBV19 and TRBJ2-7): DGGITQSPKYLFRKEGQNVTLSCEQNLNHDAMYWYRQDPGQGLRLIYYSQIVNDFQKGDIAEGYSVSREKKESFPLTVTSAQKNPTAFYLCASSTGVPYEQYFGPGTRLTVT.

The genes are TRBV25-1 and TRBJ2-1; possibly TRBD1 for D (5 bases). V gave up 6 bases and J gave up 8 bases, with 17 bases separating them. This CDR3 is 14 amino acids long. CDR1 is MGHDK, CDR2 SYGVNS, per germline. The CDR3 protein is CASRNRRQGDEQFF. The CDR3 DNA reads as TGTGCCAGCAGGAACAGGCGCCAGGGCGATGAGCAGTTCTTC.

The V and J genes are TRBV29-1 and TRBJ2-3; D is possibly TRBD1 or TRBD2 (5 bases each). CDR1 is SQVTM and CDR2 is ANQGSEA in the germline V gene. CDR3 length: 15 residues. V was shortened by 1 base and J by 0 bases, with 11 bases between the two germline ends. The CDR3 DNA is TGCAGCGTTGAAGGTCGGGACGGGAGCACAGATACGCAGTATTTT. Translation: CSVEGRDGSTDTQYF.

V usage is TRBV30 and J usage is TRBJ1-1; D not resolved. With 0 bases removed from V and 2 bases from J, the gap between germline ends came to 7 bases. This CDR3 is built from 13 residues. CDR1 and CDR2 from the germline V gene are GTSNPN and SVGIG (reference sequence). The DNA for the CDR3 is TGTGCCTGGAGTGTACTCGTAAACACTGAAGCTTTCTTT. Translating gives CAWSVLVNTEAFF.

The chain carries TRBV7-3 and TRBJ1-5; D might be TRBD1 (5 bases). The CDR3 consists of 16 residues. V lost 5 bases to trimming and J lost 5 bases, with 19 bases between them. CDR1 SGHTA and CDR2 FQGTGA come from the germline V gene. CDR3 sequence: CASSLKTPDRYQPQHF. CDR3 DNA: TGTGCCAGCAGCCTCAAAACACCCGACAGATATCAGCCCCAGCATTTT.

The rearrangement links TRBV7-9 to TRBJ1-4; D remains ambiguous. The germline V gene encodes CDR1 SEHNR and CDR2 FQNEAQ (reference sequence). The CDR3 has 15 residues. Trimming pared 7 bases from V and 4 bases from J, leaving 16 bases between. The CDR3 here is CASTHLNWGNEKLFF. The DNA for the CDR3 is TGTGCCAGCACCCATTTGAACTGGGGTAATGAAAAACTGTTTTTT.

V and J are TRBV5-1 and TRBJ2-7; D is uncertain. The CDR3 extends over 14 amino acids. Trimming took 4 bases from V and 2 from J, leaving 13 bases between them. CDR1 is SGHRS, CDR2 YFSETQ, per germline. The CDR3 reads CASSRLDGPYEQYF. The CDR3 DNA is TGCGCCAGCAGCCGATTGGACGGTCCCTACGAGCAGTACTTC.